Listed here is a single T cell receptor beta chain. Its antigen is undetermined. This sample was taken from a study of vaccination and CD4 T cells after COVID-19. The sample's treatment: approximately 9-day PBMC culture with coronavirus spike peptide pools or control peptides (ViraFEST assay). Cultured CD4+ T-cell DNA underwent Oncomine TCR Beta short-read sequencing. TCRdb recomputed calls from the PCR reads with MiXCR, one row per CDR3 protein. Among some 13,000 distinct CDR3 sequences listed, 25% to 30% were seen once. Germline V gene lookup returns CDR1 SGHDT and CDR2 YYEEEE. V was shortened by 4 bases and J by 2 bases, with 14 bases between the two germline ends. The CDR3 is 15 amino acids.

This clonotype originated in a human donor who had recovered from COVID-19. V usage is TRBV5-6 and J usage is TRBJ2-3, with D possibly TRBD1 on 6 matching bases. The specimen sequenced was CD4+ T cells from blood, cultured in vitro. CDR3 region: CASSLRQGPTDTQYF. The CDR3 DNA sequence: TGTGCCAGCAGCCTCCGGCAGGGGCCCACAGATACGCAGTATTTT.